Described below is a single TCR beta chain sequence and its context. This record comes from a study of cytomegalovirus exposure and HLA in healthy donors. Study at large: A prior analysis found 90 million to 120 million unique TCR beta sequences from 150 million to 200 million T cells. Early on, a data release was issued that held roughly 80 million unique TCRs from HLA-typed donors.

The germline V gene encodes CDR1 MDHEN and CDR2 SYDVKM. Trimming at V came to 2 bases and at J to 1 base, leaving 1 base not matched to a gene. The CDR3 consists of 15 residues. The study ran its PCR with 60 Vbeta and 13 Jbeta primers. Using immunoSEQ multiplex PCR, the repertoire was profiled, and TCRdb retains in-frame clones only, with some absent. The sample holds some 140,000 clones, more than 80% seen once. Sequenced input: PBMCs. The chain has TRBV28 and TRBJ1-5, with 8 bases matching TRBD1. The receptor comes from a woman under 40 in good health and CMV-seropositive. The DNA of the CDR3 is TGTGCCAGCAGTTTAAGGGACAGGAGCAATCAGCCCCAGCATTTT. Translating gives CASSLRDRSNQPQHF.